These T cell receptor beta chains were read from a single sample in a study of regulatory T cells in long-lasting Graves disease. TCRdb used MiXCR to reprocess the multiplex PCR reads, holding one entry per CDR3 protein. Here the sample spans hundreds of thousands of distinct CDR3 sequences, 15% to 20% being singletons. The same data also went into a second study, on T cells in Graves' hyperthyroidism and ophthalmopathy.

This sample comprised peripheral blood mononuclear cells (PBMCs), obtained at new diagnosis, from a patient treated with antithyroid drugs. Source of these receptors: a woman younger than 45 with Graves disease. Both conserved end residues are part of each CDR3. D genes are given only for firm matches. A row's size may be missing; if present it is once, few, many or a size class.

V gene	D gene	clone size	J gene	CDR3 protein	CDR3 DNA
TRBV30	.	.	TRBJ2-1	CALSEAAKQFF	TGTGCCTTAAGCGAAGCGGCCAAGCAGTTCTTC
TRBV6-1	.	few	TRBJ1-4	CASSEWEKLFF	TGTGCCAGCAGTGAATGGGAAAAACTGTTTTTT
TRBV13	TRBD1	.	TRBJ2-7	CASRRNRGYEQYF	TGTGCCAGCAGACGAAACAGGGGGTACGAGCAGTACTTC
TRBV28	.	.	TRBJ2-2	CASRRGSREWRELFF	TGTGCCAGCAGGCGTGGTTCAAGAGAGTGGCGGGAGCTGTTTTTT
TRBV12-3/TRBV12-4	.	.	TRBJ1-2	CASSPDGVGGYTF	TGTGCCAGCAGTCCCGACGGTGTGGGTGGCTACACCTTC
TRBV10-2	.	many	TRBJ1-5	CASREQGGNQPQHF	TGCGCCAGCAGAGAACAGGGAGGCAATCAGCCCCAGCATTTT
TRBV7-9	.	many	TRBJ2-5	CASSLGNQETQYF	TGTGCCAGCAGTTTGGGGAACCAAGAGACCCAGTACTTC
TRBV3-1	.	few	TRBJ1-1	CASSPPRGPLPGTEAFF	TGTGCCAGCAGCCCCCCTCGGGGGCCCCTACCGGGAACTGAAGCTTTCTTT
TRBV9	TRBD1	.	TRBJ1-2	CASSVEDRGHGYTF	TGTGCCAGCAGCGTAGAGGACAGGGGGCATGGCTACACCTTC
TRBV20-1	.	many	TRBJ2-1	CSAALGGPNLNEQFF	TGCAGTGCTGCCTTAGGAGGGCCTAATCTCAATGAGCAGTTCTTC
TRBV19	TRBD1	many	TRBJ2-5	CASSMDRGRKTQYF	TGTGCCAGTAGTATGGACAGGGGAAGAAAGACCCAGTACTTC
TRBV12-3/TRBV12-4	TRBD1	many	TRBJ2-3	CASSPYRGPGDTQYF	TGTGCCAGCAGTCCTTATAGGGGGCCCGGGGATACGCAGTATTTT
TRBV11-3	.	.	TRBJ2-5	CASSIGTQETQYF	TGTGCCAGCAGCATCGGGACCCAAGAGACCCAGTACTTC
TRBV15	.	few	TRBJ1-5	CATSSWGADSNQPQHF	TGTGCCACCAGCAGTTGGGGCGCAGATAGCAATCAGCCCCAGCATTTT